One and the same sample provided the 26 T cell receptor beta chains below, sequenced in a study of CD8+ T cells in alopecia areata. Treatment meaning: oral pan-JAK inhibitor, 5-10 mg twice daily. Extracted RNA was reverse transcribed into cDNA, the sequencing template. Measured with immunoSEQ multiplex PCR; TCRdb has only the in-frame clones, and not every one. The data show 90,000 to 150,000 clones, approximately 53% seen once. The specimen was CD4+ T cells sorted from blood, collected at week 4, from a patient treated with tofacitinib. These receptors all come from a human donor with alopecia areata.

This clone was detected only a few times. J is TRBJ1-5 and V is TRBV11-2; TRBD1 is a possible D gene (5 bases). Trimming shortened V by 4 bases and J by 6 bases, and 13 bases separated the two germline ends. Germline V gene lookup returns CDR1 SGHAT and CDR2 FQNNGV. This CDR3 is built from 14 residues. The CDR3 is CASSSYRDAQPQHF. Here the CDR3 DNA reads TGTGCCAGCAGCTCATACCGGGACGCTCAGCCCCAGCATTTT.

The rearrangement joins TRBV15 to TRBJ2-2, with D unclear. Per the germline V gene, CDR1 is LNHNV and CDR2 is YYDKDF (reference sequence). This CDR3 has 16 residues. Trimming stripped 4 bases from V and 1 base from J, with 13 bases between. The CDR3 loop is CATSTLTYGNTGELFF. The CDR3 DNA reads as TGTGCCACCAGCACACTGACCTATGGGAACACCGGGGAGCTGTTTTTT.

The table lists this clone with a count of one. The chain recombines TRBV29-1 with TRBJ2-3; possible D gene TRBD1, 6 bases. The V end lost 6 bases, the J end lost 3 bases, and 13 bases lay between the germline ends. Germline V gene sequence: CDR1 SQVTM, CDR2 ANQGSEA. The CDR3 covers 13 residues. In DNA form, the CDR3 reads TGCAGCGTCAACAGGGAATTAACAGATACGCAGTATTTT. Protein: CSVNRELTDTQYF.

The CDR3 DNA is TGTGCCTGGAGTCTCTCGACACGAAGAACCGGGGAGCTGTTTTTT. It is translated as CAWSLSTRRTGELFF. V is TRBV30 and J is TRBJ2-2; the D is unclear. The CDR3 extends over 15 amino acids. Deletions cut 2 bases from V and 5 bases from J, with 15 bases between. Germline V CDR1 and CDR2: GTSNPN, SVGIG (reference sequence).

This clone showed up just a few times. The chain has TRBV11-2 and TRBJ2-7; perhaps TRBD2 as D (6 bases). Looked up from germline, CDR1 is SGHAT and CDR2 is FQNNGV. This CDR3 has 15 residues. Trimming cost V 5 bases and J 2 bases, with 16 bases left between them. CDR3 bases: TGTGCCAGCAGCCCCGTCGGGCGGGGAACCTACGAGCAGTACTTC. Its protein product is CASSPVGRGTYEQYF.

As for this clone: A junction end diverges from the germline sequence, so it may reflect a read error. This sequence joins TRBV29-1 and TRBJ1-1, with TRBD1 matching over 8 bases. This CDR3 has 13 amino acids. The germline CDR1 and CDR2 sequences are SQVTM and ANQGSEA. The DNA for the CDR3 is TGCAGCGTTCTTCGGACAGGGAACCCTGAAGCTTTCTTT. As protein: CSVLRTGNPEAFF.

The genes are TRBV28 and TRBJ2-3, with D perhaps TRBD1 (6 bases). Trimming cost V 5 bases and J 0 bases, with 12 bases left between them. Germline V CDR1 and CDR2: MDHEN, SYDVKM. This CDR3 is built from 15 residues. The CDR3 DNA follows: TGTGCCAGCAGTCCCTGGACAGCTAGCACAGATACGCAGTATTTT. It yields the protein CASSPWTASTDTQYF.

The V gene is TRBV10-3, the J gene TRBJ1-6, with 7 nucleotides matching TRBD1. In germline, CDR1 is ENHRY, CDR2 SYGVKD. The CDR3 has 13 residues. The J segment lost 7 bases and the V segment lost 5 bases, leaving 2 bases of the junction unmatched. The CDR3 nucleotides read TGTGCCATCAGTCCGGGACAGAATTCACCCCTCCACTTT. This codes for CAISPGQNSPLHF.

This clone showed up just a few times. This sequence joins TRBV7-9 and TRBJ1-1; perhaps TRBD1 as D (5 bases). In germline, CDR1 is SEHNR, CDR2 FQNEAQ (reference sequence). The CDR3 is 13 amino acids. The V gene lost 5 bases and the J gene lost 3 bases, with 10 bases spanning the gap. DNA of the CDR3: TGTGCCAGCAGCCTGACAGAAGACACTGAAGCTTTCTTT. This codes for CASSLTEDTEAFF. The whole variable domain, remainder taken from reference TRBV7-9 and TRBJ1-1, is DTGVSQNPRHKITKRGQNVTFRCDPISEHNRLYWYRQTLGQGPEFLTYFQNEAQLEKSRLLSDRFSAERPKGSFSTLEIQRTEQGDSAMYLCASSLTEDTEAFFGQGTRLTVV.

The V gene is TRBV30, the J gene TRBJ1-1; D perhaps matches TRBD1 (5 bases). The CDR3 contains 13 residues. The germline V gene has CDR1 GTSNPN and CDR2 SVGIG (reference sequence). Trimming took off 2 bases at V and 0 bases at J, with 7 bases between the two ends. The CDR3 coding sequence is TGTGCCTGGAGTCGGGGGATGAACACTGAAGCTTTCTTT. Protein product: CAWSRGMNTEAFF.

A single count supports this clone. The rearrangement links TRBV4-2 to TRBJ2-3, with D unclear. The germline V gene has CDR1 LGHNA and CDR2 YNFKEQ. Trimming removed 0 bases from V and 5 bases from J, with 12 bases in between. This CDR3 spans 15 amino acids. CDR3 sequence (DNA): TGTGCCAGCAGCCAAGATCAGGTAGCAAAAGATACGCAGTATTTT. Translated, it gives CASSQDQVAKDTQYF.

The chain is built from TRBV7-3 and TRBJ2-3; D is unclear. The CDR3 has 13 amino acids. Germline V gene data show CDR1 as SGHTA and CDR2 as FQGTGA. Trimming took 4 bases from V and 6 from J, leaving 11 bases between them. CDR3 DNA sequence: TGTGCCAGCAGCTCCACCTCGCCGGATACGCAGTATTTT. Its protein is CASSSTSPDTQYF.

This clone appeared a single time. The chain recombines TRBV7-2 with TRBJ2-1; D is perhaps TRBD1 or TRBD2 (5 bases each). The V and J ends lost 1 base and 15 bases respectively, with 13 bases between them. CDR1 and CDR2 (germline): SGHTA, FQGNSA. This CDR3 region has 12 residues. Here the CDR3 DNA reads TGTGCCAGCAGCTTAGGTCTTGGGGGTGGGTTCTTC. The encoded protein is CASSLGLGGGFF.

The V call is TRBV6-6, the J call TRBJ2-3; 8 bases line up with TRBD2. The length of the CDR3 is 15 residues. With V trimmed by 6 bases and J by 1 base, 6 bases remained unmatched. The germline V gene encodes CDR1 MNHNY and CDR2 SVGAGI (reference sequence). The CDR3 protein is CASSSTSGGTDTQYF. Written as DNA, the CDR3 is TGTGCCAGCAGCTCTACTAGCGGAGGCACAGATACGCAGTATTTT.

Note on this clone: Other DNA sequences in this specimen translate into the identical CDR3. V is TRBV2 and J is TRBJ1-5, with a weak D call TRBD1 (5 bases). This CDR3 is 14 amino acids long. The germline V gene has CDR1 SNHLY and CDR2 FYNNEI. V lost 4 bases, J lost 4 bases, and 11 bases lay in between. CDR3 DNA: TGTGCCAGCAGTGGAGGGGACCCGAATCAGCCCCAGCATTTT. Its translation is CASSGGDPNQPQHF.

The sample holds a few counts of this clone. The rearrangement links TRBV30 to TRBJ2-2, with D perhaps TRBD1 (5 bases). The CDR3 length is 14 residues. V lost 2 bases to trimming and J lost 3 bases, with 10 bases between them. CDR1 GTSNPN and CDR2 SVGIG come from the germline V gene (reference sequence). CDR3 in amino acids: CAWSRQTYTGELFF. CDR3 DNA sequence: TGTGCCTGGAGTCGACAGACATACACCGGGGAGCTGTTTTTT.

Only a few counts were recorded for this clone. V gene TRBV7-2 combines with J gene TRBJ1-1, with 8 bases identical to TRBD1. The CDR3 is 13 residues long. The trim removed 5 bases at V and 5 bases at J, leaving 4 bases unmatched. The V gene's germline CDR1 is SGHTA and CDR2 FQGNSA. The CDR3 region has the DNA TGTGCCAGCAGCGCTCGGACAGGGACTGAAGCTTTCTTT. Translating it yields CASSARTGTEAFF.

V is TRBV11-2 and J is TRBJ2-1; weak D call: TRBD2 (5 bases). V was clipped by 3 bases and J by 8 bases, with 11 bases between them. CDR1 is SGHAT and CDR2 is FQNNGV in the germline V gene. The CDR3 loop spans 13 amino acids. CDR3 coding DNA: TGTGCCAGCAGCTTGGGTACCGGGGATGAGCAGTTCTTC. Translation gives CASSLGTGDEQFF. The whole variable domain, remainder taken from reference TRBV11-2 and TRBJ2-1, is EAGVAQSPRYKIIEKRQSVAFWCNPISGHATLYWYQQILGQGPKLLIQFQNNGVVDDSQLPKDRFSAERLKGVDSTLKIQPAKLEDSAVYLCASSLGTGDEQFFGPGTRLTVL.

This chain's CDR3 is CASHPGHMNTEAFF. CDR3 DNA: TGTGCCAGCCACCCGGGACACATGAACACTGAAGCTTTCTTT. The chain employs TRBV5-4 and TRBJ1-1; possible D gene TRBD1, 6 bases. Deletions cut 7 bases from V and 0 bases from J, with 13 bases between. Germline V gene sequence: CDR1 SGHNT, CDR2 YYREEE (reference sequence). CDR3 size: 14 residues. Full variable domain (outside the CDR3, taken from reference TRBV5-4 and TRBJ1-1): ETGVTQSPTHLIKTRGQQVTLRCSSQSGHNTVSWYQQALGQGPQFIFQYYREEENGRGNFPPRFSGLQFPNYSSELNVNALELDDSALYLCASHPGHMNTEAFFGQGTRLTVV.

The gene calls are TRBV29-1 and TRBJ2-1; maybe TRBD2 (5 bases). The germline V gene encodes CDR1 SQVTM and CDR2 ANQGSEA. This CDR3 has 12 residues. Deletions cut 6 bases from V and 7 bases from J, with 13 bases between. The CDR3 sequence is CSVRSSSNEQFF. CDR3 nucleotide sequence: TGCAGCGTGAGGTCTAGCTCTAATGAGCAGTTCTTC.

The chain joins TRBV5-1 to TRBJ1-6; 11 bases match TRBD1. After removal of 4 bases from V and 7 bases from J, the junction contained 1 base not matched to a gene. Germline CDR1 SGHRS, CDR2 YFSETQ. The CDR3 loop spans 14 amino acids. DNA of the CDR3: TGCGCCAGCAGCGGGGACAGGGGGAATTCACCCCTCCACTTT. Its translation: CASSGDRGNSPLHF.

V usage is TRBV29-1 and J usage is TRBJ2-1, with D tentatively TRBD1 or TRBD2 (5 bases each). This CDR3 is built from 14 residues. The V gene lost 3 bases and the J gene lost 4 bases, with 13 bases spanning the gap. Germline values: CDR1 SQVTM, CDR2 ANQGSEA. CDR3 loop: CSVDTGPLYNEQFF. The CDR3 DNA follows: TGCAGCGTTGACACGGGACCCCTTTACAATGAGCAGTTCTTC.

The chain has TRBV9 and TRBJ2-1; perhaps TRBD2 as D (5 bases). The CDR3 contains 15 residues. V was cut by 4 bases and J by 1 base, with 12 bases left in between. Germline lookup yields CDR1 SGDLS and CDR2 YYNGEE. The CDR3 here is CASSPQSGSYNEQFF. CDR3 in DNA: TGTGCCAGCAGCCCCCAGAGCGGTTCCTACAATGAGCAGTTCTTC.

This clone appeared a few times. The chain has TRBV30 and TRBJ2-7; D remains unclear. Trimming removed 2 bases from V and 2 bases from J, with 13 bases in between. Germline CDR1 is GTSNPN and CDR2 is SVGIG (reference sequence). The CDR3 loop spans 14 amino acids. The CDR3 nucleotides are TGTGCCTGGAGTACCGACCCGGGCCCCTACGAGCAGTACTTC. Protein sequence: CAWSTDPGPYEQYF.

This clone was observed once. The chain employs TRBV30 and TRBJ1-2; D possibly corresponds to TRBD1 (5 bases). CDR1 GTSNPN and CDR2 SVGIG come from the germline V gene (reference sequence). The CDR3 consists of 12 residues. V gave up 5 bases and J gave up 8 bases, with 15 bases separating them. The CDR3 DNA sequence: TGTGCCTGGGAAACAGGTAATATCGGCTACACCTTC. It encodes CAWETGNIGYTF.

This clone was observed a few times. CDR3 loop: CASSISNTEAFF. The CDR3 DNA reads as TGTGCCAGTAGTATCTCGAACACTGAAGCTTTCTTT. The chain has TRBV19 and TRBJ1-1, with unresolved D. Trimming removed 3 bases from V and 1 base from J, with 3 bases in between. The germline gives CDR1 LNHDA, CDR2 SQIVND (reference sequence). This CDR3 region has 12 residues.